These 23 T cell receptor beta chains originate from one sample sequenced in a study of T cell changes during pregnancy in multiple sclerosis. Measured with immunoSEQ multiplex PCR; TCRdb has only the in-frame clones, and not every one. The table includes about 71,000 clones, around nine tenths detected once. Sample: CD8+ T cells from peripheral blood mononuclear cells, taken before pregnancy. Receptor source: a female donor with multiple sclerosis, enrolled in a pregnancy study.

The V and J genes are TRBV4-1 and TRBJ2-2; TRBD1 matches at 11 bases. Germline assignment: CDR1 MGHRA and CDR2 YSYEKL. The CDR3 totals 17 residues. After removal of 6 bases from V and 13 bases from J, the junction contained 19 bases not matched to a gene. This CDR3 is CASSSGQGAEIGIGLFF. The CDR3 DNA reads as TGCGCCAGCAGTAGCGGACAGGGGGCTGAAATTGGAATTGGGCTGTTTTTT.

The chain joins TRBV5-5 to TRBJ1-1, with D unclear. V was cut by 0 bases and J by 0 bases, with 9 bases left in between. CDR1 and CDR2 from the germline V gene are SGHKS and YYEKEE (reference sequence). The CDR3 has 15 amino acids. As DNA, the CDR3 is TGTGCCAGCAGCTTGGGAGCGGATATGAACACTGAAGCTTTCTTT. It translates to CASSLGADMNTEAFF.

The chain carries TRBV5-1 and TRBJ1-1; 8 nucleotides align to TRBD1. Germline assignment: CDR1 SGHRS and CDR2 YFSETQ. This CDR3 spans 13 amino acids. V shed 6 bases and J 1 base; nucleotides not matched to a gene: 2. CDR3 DNA sequence: TGCGCCAGCAAGGACAGGGCGAACACTGAAGCTTTCTTT. Its protein product is CASKDRANTEAFF.

The V and J genes are TRBV19 and TRBJ2-3, with 8 bases matching TRBD2. The CDR3 has 15 residues. Germline V gene data show CDR1 as LNHDA and CDR2 as SQIVND (reference sequence). The V and J ends lost 4 bases and 3 bases, in that order; junction bases with no gene match: 6. CDR3 DNA sequence: TGTGCCAGTAGTAACCCAGCGGGGGCTACAGATACGCAGTATTTT. Translation: CASSNPAGATDTQYF.

V usage is TRBV30 and J usage is TRBJ2-5; D uncertain. Trimming stripped 2 bases from V and 2 bases from J, with 6 bases between. Germline CDR1 and CDR2: GTSNPN and SVGIG (reference sequence). The CDR3 length is 12 residues. This CDR3 is CAWSWQQETQYF. CDR3 DNA sequence: TGTGCCTGGAGTTGGCAGCAAGAGACCCAGTACTTC.

The J gene is TRBJ2-1, the V gene TRBV6-6; weak D call: TRBD1 (5 bases). The CDR3 totals 14 residues. Deletions cut 0 bases from V and 5 bases from J, with 8 bases between. Germline CDR1 MNHNY, CDR2 SVGAGI (reference sequence). The CDR3: CASSYSEGDNEQFF. The DNA for the CDR3 is TGTGCCAGCAGTTACTCGGAAGGGGACAATGAGCAGTTCTTC.

The gene calls are TRBV30 and TRBJ1-2; possibly TRBD1 for D (6 bases). Germline loops: CDR1 GTSNPN, CDR2 SVGIG (reference sequence). The CDR3 totals 12 residues. Between the trimmed V and J ends, which lost 8 bases and 3 bases, there was a span of 13 bases. CDR3 in amino acids: CAKEGGDYGYTF. CDR3 nucleotides: TGTGCCAAAGAAGGGGGGGACTATGGCTACACCTTC.

This chain connects TRBV2 to TRBJ2-1; 8 nucleotides line up with TRBD1. The V segment lost 5 bases and the J segment 0 bases; nucleotides outside the gene matches: 9. CDR1 and CDR2 (germline): SNHLY, FYNNEI. The CDR3 totals 17 residues. For the CDR3, the DNA is TGTGCCAGCAGTCCCCCGACAGGGGACTTCTCCTACAATGAGCAGTTCTTC. The encoded protein is CASSPPTGDFSYNEQFF.

CDR3 coding DNA: TGCGCCAGCAGCCAAGAGGAACAGGGGGGTTCACCCCTCCACTTT. Residues: CASSQEEQGGSPLHF. The rearrangement links TRBV4-1 to TRBJ1-6; 8 bases fit TRBD1. The CDR3 totals 15 residues. Unmatched junction bases numbered 4, after V lost 0 bases and J lost 9 bases. CDR1 and CDR2 from the germline V gene are MGHRA and YSYEKL.

CDR3 loop: CASSPEGSYGYTF. The DNA for the CDR3 is TGCGCCAGCAGCCCTGAGGGATCCTATGGCTACACCTTC. This sequence joins TRBV4-1 and TRBJ1-2; D is unresolved. CDR3 length equals 13 residues. Trimming removed 4 bases at V and 4 bases at J, with 10 bases between. Germline CDR1 is MGHRA and CDR2 is YSYEKL.

This chain uses TRBV2 with TRBJ2-2; D is undetermined. Between the trimmed V and J ends, which lost 4 bases and 3 bases, there was a span of 9 bases. Germline CDR1 SNHLY, CDR2 FYNNEI. The CDR3 loop spans 14 amino acids. In nucleotides, the CDR3 is TGTGCCAGCAGTGCCAGTCCTCACACCGGGGAGCTGTTTTTT. As protein: CASSASPHTGELFF.

The V and J genes are TRBV12-5 and TRBJ1-1, with D unclear. The V end lost 2 bases, the J end lost 8 bases, and 15 bases lay between the germline ends. The CDR3 is made up of 14 amino acids. CDR1 is LGHNT and CDR2 is FRNRAP in the germline V gene. Here the CDR3 reads CASGLLPGNVEAFF. The CDR3 bases are TGTGCTAGTGGTTTGCTTCCGGGGAACGTCGAAGCTTTCTTT.

This chain joins TRBV2 and TRBJ1-1; D is unresolved. The CDR3 covers 11 residues. Trimming removed 10 bases from V and 5 bases from J, with 11 bases in between. Germline assignment: CDR1 SNHLY and CDR2 FYNNEI. The CDR3 DNA reads as TGTGCCACTAGAGAGGTTACTGAAGCTTTCTTT. Translation gives CATREVTEAFF. The complete variable domain, with remaining parts taken from reference TRBV2 and TRBJ1-1, reads EPEVTQTPSHQVTQMGQEVILRCVPISNHLYFYWYRQILGQKVEFLVSFYNNEISEKSEIFDDQFSVERPDGSNFTLKIRSTKLEDSAMYFCATREVTEAFFGQGTRLTVV.

The V and J genes are TRBV5-1 and TRBJ1-2, with unresolved D. CDR1 and CDR2 from the germline V gene are SGHRS and YFSETQ. The CDR3 is made up of 13 amino acids. V lost 0 bases to trimming and J lost 4 bases, with 7 bases between them. The CDR3 spells CASSLESVYGYTF. In nucleotides, the CDR3 is TGCGCCAGCAGCTTGGAGTCAGTCTATGGCTACACCTTC.

The J gene is TRBJ1-6, the V gene TRBV5-3; D not resolved. TRBV5-3 is identified as an open reading frame with a role that is uncertain. The CDR3 covers 15 residues. V lost 0 bases and J lost 9, with 13 bases in between. The CDR3 bases are TGTGCCAGAAGCTTGGAGAGGAGTCCCCGTTCACCCCTCCACTTT. Amino acids: CARSLERSPRSPLHF.

The chain uses TRBV4-1 and TRBJ2-7, with D maybe TRBD1 (6 bases). The germline V gene has CDR1 MGHRA and CDR2 YSYEKL. The V end was cut by 1 base, the J end by 2 bases, with 9 bases between. The CDR3 totals 14 residues. The CDR3 DNA is TGCGCCAGCAGCCAAGTGGGGGCCGCCTACGAGCAGTACTTC. This encodes CASSQVGAAYEQYF.

J is TRBJ1-5 and V is TRBV11-2; D call uncertain. Germline V gives CDR1 SGHAT, CDR2 FQNNGV. With 5 bases removed from V and 2 bases from J, the gap between germline ends came to 10 bases. The CDR3 has 14 residues. The DNA for the CDR3 is TGTGCCAGCAGCCGGGAGGGTCGCAATCAGCCCCAGCATTTT. Encoded protein: CASSREGRNQPQHF.

The J gene is TRBJ1-2, the V gene TRBV7-9; 8 bases align to TRBD1. Germline CDR1 SEHNR, CDR2 FQNEAQ (reference sequence). The V and J ends lost 5 bases and 8 bases, in that order; junction bases with no gene match: 7. The CDR3 spans 13 residues. CDR3 bases: TGTGCCAGCAGCCAGGACAGGGCTCGGGGCTACACCTTC. Residues: CASSQDRARGYTF. The entire variable domain, with the rest obtained from reference TRBV7-9 and TRBJ1-2, is as follows: DTGVSQNPRHKITKRGQNVTFRCDPISEHNRLYWYRQTLGQGPEFLTYFQNEAQLEKSRLLSDRFSAERPKGSFSTLEIQRTEQGDSAMYLCASSQDRARGYTFGSGTRLTVV.

The genes are TRBV9 and TRBJ2-2, with 7 bases identical to TRBD2. Per the germline V gene, CDR1 is SGDLS and CDR2 is YYNGEE. CDR3 length equals 13 residues. Germline trimming cut 3 bases from V and 8 bases from J; bases unmatched to any gene: 4. CDR3 amino acids: CASSGGGKGELFF. The CDR3 DNA sequence: TGTGCCAGCAGCGGCGGGGGAAAAGGGGAGCTGTTTTTT.

The J gene is TRBJ2-6, the V gene TRBV7-6, with D possibly being TRBD1 (5 bases). The CDR3 loop spans 18 amino acids. The V gene's germline CDR1 is SGHVS and CDR2 FNYEAQ. Trimming pared 4 bases from V and 4 bases from J, leaving 20 bases between. Written as DNA, the CDR3 is TGTGCCAGCAGCTCTGCGCTAAGGGGCGAAGCCGGGGCCAACGTCCTGACTTTC. Translation: CASSSALRGEAGANVLTF.

The V call is TRBV25-1, the J call TRBJ1-2; the match to TRBD1 covers 8 bases. CDR3 length equals 17 residues. Germline V gene lookup returns CDR1 MGHDK and CDR2 SYGVNS. V trimming: 8 bases; J trimming: 2 bases; junction bases outside the gene matches: 16. Written as DNA, the CDR3 is TGTGCCAGCCAAAAGGGGTATTCAGGGGGCACGAACTATGGCTACACCTTC. Translation: CASQKGYSGGTNYGYTF.

This chain joins TRBV10-1 and TRBJ2-7; D might be TRBD2 (6 bases). This CDR3 contains 14 residues. V dropped 4 bases and J dropped 5 bases, with 15 bases sitting between them. The V gene's germline CDR1 is WNHNN and CDR2 SYGVQD (reference sequence). The CDR3 DNA is TGCGCCAGCAGTGCCGGCGGGATACGGCACGAGCAGTACTTC. Its protein is CASSAGGIRHEQYF.

V usage is TRBV7-9 and J usage is TRBJ2-3; 10 bases fit TRBD1. The CDR3 length is 16 residues. V shed 5 bases and J 7 bases; nucleotides not matched to a gene: 12. CDR1 is SEHNR and CDR2 is FQNEAQ in the germline V gene (reference sequence). This CDR3 is CASSHPRDRGEYTQYF. DNA of the CDR3: TGTGCCAGCAGCCACCCTCGGGACAGGGGAGAATATACGCAGTATTTT.